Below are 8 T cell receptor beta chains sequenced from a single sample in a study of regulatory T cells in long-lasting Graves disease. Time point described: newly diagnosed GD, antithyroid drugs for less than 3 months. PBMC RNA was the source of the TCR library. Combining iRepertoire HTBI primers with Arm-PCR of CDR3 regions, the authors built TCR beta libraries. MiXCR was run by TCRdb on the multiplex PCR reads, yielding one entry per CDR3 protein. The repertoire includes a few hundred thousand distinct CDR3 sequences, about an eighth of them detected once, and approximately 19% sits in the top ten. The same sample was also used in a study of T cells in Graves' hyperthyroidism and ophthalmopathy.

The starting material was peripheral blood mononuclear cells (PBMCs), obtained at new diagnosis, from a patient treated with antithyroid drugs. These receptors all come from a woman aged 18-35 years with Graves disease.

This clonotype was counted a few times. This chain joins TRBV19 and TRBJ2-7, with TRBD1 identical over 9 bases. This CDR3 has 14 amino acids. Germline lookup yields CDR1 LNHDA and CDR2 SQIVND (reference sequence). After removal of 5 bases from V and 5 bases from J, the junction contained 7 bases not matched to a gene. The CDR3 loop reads CASSPDRGYHEQYF. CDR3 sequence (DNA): TGTGCCAGTAGTCCGGACAGGGGCTATCACGAGCAGTACTTC.

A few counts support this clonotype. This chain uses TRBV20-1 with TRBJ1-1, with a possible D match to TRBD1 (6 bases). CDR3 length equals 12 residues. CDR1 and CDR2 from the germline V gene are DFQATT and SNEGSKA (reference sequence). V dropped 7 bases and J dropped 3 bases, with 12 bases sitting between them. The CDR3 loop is CSVLTGHTEAFF. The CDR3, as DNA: TGCAGTGTGCTCACAGGGCACACTGAAGCTTTCTTT.

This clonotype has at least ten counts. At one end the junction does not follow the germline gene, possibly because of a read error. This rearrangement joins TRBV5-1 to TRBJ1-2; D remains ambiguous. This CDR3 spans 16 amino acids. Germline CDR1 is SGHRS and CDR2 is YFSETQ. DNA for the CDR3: TGCGCCAGCAGCTTGGCCTCCCCCTACGAAGGCTATGGCTACACTTTC. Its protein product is CASSLASPYEGYGYTF.

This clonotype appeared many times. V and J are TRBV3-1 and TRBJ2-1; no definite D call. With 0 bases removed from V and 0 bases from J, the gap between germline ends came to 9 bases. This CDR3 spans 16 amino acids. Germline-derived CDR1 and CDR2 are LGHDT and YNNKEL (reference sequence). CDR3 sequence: CASSQDWASSYNEQFF. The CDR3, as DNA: TGTGCCAGCAGCCAAGACTGGGCCAGCTCCTACAATGAGCAGTTCTTC.

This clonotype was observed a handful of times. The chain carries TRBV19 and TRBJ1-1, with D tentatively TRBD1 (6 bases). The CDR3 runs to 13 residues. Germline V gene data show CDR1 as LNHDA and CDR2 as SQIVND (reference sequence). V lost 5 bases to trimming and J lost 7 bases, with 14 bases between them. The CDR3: CASSLTAGDEAFF. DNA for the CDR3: TGTGCCAGTAGTCTGACCGCAGGGGATGAAGCTTTCTTT.

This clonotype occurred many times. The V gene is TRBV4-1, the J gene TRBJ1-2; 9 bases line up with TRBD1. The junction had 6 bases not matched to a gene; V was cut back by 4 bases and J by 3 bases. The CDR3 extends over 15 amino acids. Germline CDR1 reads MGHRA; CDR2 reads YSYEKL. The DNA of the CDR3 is TGCGCCAGCAGCCTCGGACAGGGGAGGGACTATGGCTACACCTTC. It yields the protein CASSLGQGRDYGYTF.

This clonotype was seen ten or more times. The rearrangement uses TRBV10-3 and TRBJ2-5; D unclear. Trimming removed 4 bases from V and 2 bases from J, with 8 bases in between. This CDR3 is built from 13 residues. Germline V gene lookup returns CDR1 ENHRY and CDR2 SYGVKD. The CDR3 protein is CAISVDAQETQYF. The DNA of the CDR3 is TGTGCCATCAGTGTTGACGCACAAGAGACCCAGTACTTC.

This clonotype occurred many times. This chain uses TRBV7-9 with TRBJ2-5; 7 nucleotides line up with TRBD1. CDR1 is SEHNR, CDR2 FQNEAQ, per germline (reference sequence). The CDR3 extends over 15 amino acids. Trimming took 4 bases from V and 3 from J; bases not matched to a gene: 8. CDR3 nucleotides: TGTGCCAGCAGCTGGGGAGACAGGGCGAAAGAGACCCAGTACTTC. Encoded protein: CASSWGDRAKETQYF. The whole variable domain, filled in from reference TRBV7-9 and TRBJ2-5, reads DTGVSQNPRHKITKRGQNVTFRCDPISEHNRLYWYRQTLGQGPEFLTYFQNEAQLEKSRLLSDRFSAERPKGSFSTLEIQRTEQGDSAMYLCASSWGDRAKETQYFGPGTRLLVL.